These T cell receptor beta chains were read from a single sample in a study of T cells in Graves' hyperthyroidism and ophthalmopathy. TCRdb passed the multiplex PCR reads through MiXCR, listing each CDR3 protein once. The sample contains under 350,000 distinct CDR3 sequences, over 20% of which appear only once. Sequencing was done on a sample of blood. The receptors stem from a woman aged 45 to 65 with Graves' hyperthyroidism. The CDR3 runs from the conserved cysteine through the conserved F or W. The D gene is left open where the match is weak. Not all rows give a size; the values are once, few, many and, for expanded clones, a class.

TRBD1	TRBV11-2	many	TRBJ2-3	TGTGCCAGCAAGGAGAGACAGGGGATTGTAGATACGCAGTATTTT	CASKERQGIVDTQYF
TRBD2	TRBV2	many	TRBJ2-7	TGTGCCAGGGGACTAGCGGGTGGAGAGCAGTACTTC	CARGLAGGEQYF
.	TRBV18	many	TRBJ1-1	TGTGCCAGCTCACCACGGGGAGGGGCCCTGAACACTGAAGCTTTCTTT	CASSPRGGALNTEAFF
.	TRBV11-2	many	TRBJ1-1	TGTGCCAGCAGCTTACGTGTTTCGAACACTGAAGCTTTCTTT	CASSLRVSNTEAFF
.	TRBV3-1	.	TRBJ2-1	TGTGCCAGCAGCCAGGAAGGTGGACAACAGCAGTTCTTC	CASSQEGGQQQFF
.	TRBV6-5	many	TRBJ2-5	TGTGCCAGCAGTTACTCGGGGAGAGAAGAGACCCAGTACTTC	CASSYSGREETQYF
TRBD1	TRBV19	many	TRBJ1-6	TGTGCCAGTAGTATTGGACAGGGGAATTCACCCCTCCACTTT	CASSIGQGNSPLHF
.	TRBV30	many	TRBJ1-2	TGTGCCTGGAGTAGCCCAAAGGGACTCTATGGCTACACCTTC	CAWSSPKGLYGYTF
TRBD1	TRBV12-3/TRBV12-4	few	TRBJ2-3	TGTGCCAGCAGTTTCGAGGACAGGGGGCTGTTAGATACGCAGTATTTT	CASSFEDRGLLDTQYF
.	TRBV9	.	TRBJ2-3	TGTGCCAGCAGCGGACCGCGACTGGGGGATACGCAGTATTTT	CASSGPRLGDTQYF
.	TRBV28	many	TRBJ1-1	TGTGCCAGCAGGATACAGGGTCGTGAAGCTTTCTTT	CASRIQGREAFF
TRBD1	TRBV12-3/TRBV12-4	many	TRBJ1-2	TGTGCCAGCAGTCTAGGGGACAGAAAGTATTATGGCTACACCTTC	CASSLGDRKYYGYTF
.	TRBV30	.	TRBJ1-3	TGTGCCTGTTCAGGGGAGGACTCTGGAAACACCATATATTTT	CACSGEDSGNTIYF
.	TRBV10-2	few	TRBJ1-6	TGCGCCAGCAGTGGAGGGGGAAATTCACCCCTCCACTTT	CASSGGGNSPLHF
TRBD1	TRBV2	.	TRBJ1-1	TGTGCCAGCAGCCTCGGGACAGGCTCTCCTGAAGCTTTCTTT	CASSLGTGSPEAFF
TRBD1	TRBV29-1	.	TRBJ2-3	TGCAGCGTTGAAGACGACAGGGTACCAGATACGCAGTATTTT	CSVEDDRVPDTQYF
TRBD2	TRBV11-2	many	TRBJ2-1	TGTGCCAGCGTAGCATTAGCGGGCTCCTACAATGAGCAGTTCTTC	CASVALAGSYNEQFF
TRBD1	TRBV3-1	many	TRBJ2-5	TGTGCCAGCAGCCAGGCAACCGGGACAGGGGGCGGTGAGACCCAGTACTTC	CASSQATGTGGGETQYF
.	TRBV28	many	TRBJ2-6	TGTGCTTCTTCCCGCCCTGGGGCCAACGTCCTGACTTTC	CASSRPGANVLTF
.	TRBV10-3	few	TRBJ2-1	TGTGCCATCAGTGACCCGCCCCGGGAGCAGTTCTTC	CAISDPPREQFF
.	TRBV2	many	TRBJ1-3	TGTGCCAGCAGTGAGCAGGGGATCAACACCATATATTTT	CASSEQGINTIYF
.	TRBV5-8	many	TRBJ2-3	TGTGCCAGCAGCTTGGCTGGCCGGGATACGCAGTATTTT	CASSLAGRDTQYF
.	TRBV29-1	few	TRBJ2-5	TGCAGCGTTGAAGGACTATCCGAGCAAGAGACCCAGTACTTC	CSVEGLSEQETQYF
.	TRBV5-1	few	TRBJ1-1	TGCGCCAGCAGCTTGGAAGGGGGATTTTTCGCTGAAGCTTTCTTT	CASSLEGGFFAEAFF
TRBD1	TRBV7-8	many	TRBJ2-5	TGTGCCAGCAGCCCCCGGACAGGGACAGAGACCCAGTACTTC	CASSPRTGTETQYF
TRBD1	TRBV14	.	TRBJ1-2	TGTGCCAGCAGCCAAGATTTGGACAGGGGTGACGGCTACACCTTC	CASSQDLDRGDGYTF
TRBD1	TRBV2	.	TRBJ1-1	TGTGCCAGCAGTGAACCGCGGACAGGGTCGGCTGAAGCTTTCTTT	CASSEPRTGSAEAFF
.	TRBV6-1	.	TRBJ2-1	TGTGCCAGCAGGCAAGGAAACAGGGCATGGAATGAGCAGTTCTTC	CASRQGNRAWNEQFF
.	TRBV7-9	many	TRBJ2-7	TGTGCCAGCAGCTACAGGAGGGCCATGGACGAGCAGTACTTC	CASSYRRAMDEQYF
.	TRBV18	.	TRBJ2-3	TGTGCCAGCTCACCTCCCCTACGGACAGCTAGCACAGATACGCAGTATTTT	CASSPPLRTASTDTQYF
TRBD1	TRBV29-1	.	TRBJ1-1	TGCAGCGTTTGGACAGGGTCAAACACTGAAGCTTTCTTT	CSVWTGSNTEAFF
.	TRBV2	many	TRBJ2-5	TGTGCCAGCAGTGACGTGGATCCCTGGCAGACCCAGTACTTC	CASSDVDPWQTQYF
.	TRBV27	many	TRBJ2-7	TGTGCCAGCAGTCCCCTCGATGGGTTTGACGAGCAGTACTTC	CASSPLDGFDEQYF
TRBD1	TRBV2	many	TRBJ1-1	TGTGCCTCATCGATAGACAGGGTTAACACTGAAGCTTTCTTT	CASSIDRVNTEAFF
.	TRBV2	.	TRBJ1-4	TGTGCCAGCAGTATAACGACTTGGGAAAAACTGTTTTTT	CASSITTWEKLFF
TRBD1	TRBV20-1	few	TRBJ1-5	TGCAGTGCTAGGGCCCCGACAGGGGGCAACAATCAGCCCCAGCATTTT	CSARAPTGGNNQPQHF
TRBD1	TRBV27	.	TRBJ2-7	TGTGCCAGCAGTTTATCGATCGAGACAGGGGTCGACGAGCAGTACTTC	CASSLSIETGVDEQYF
.	TRBV6-1	once	TRBJ2-5	TGTGCCAGCAGCAGGGACTCCCTCGGGGTGGAGACCCAGTACTTC	CASSRDSLGVETQYF
TRBD2	TRBV5-1	many	TRBJ2-1	TGCGCCAGCAGCCCCGGGACTAGACCTAGGAATGAGCAGTTCTTC	CASSPGTRPRNEQFF
.	TRBV15	few	TRBJ2-7	TGTGCCACCAGCAGAGGCCGGGACATATCCTACGAGCAGTACTTC	CATSRGRDISYEQYF
.	TRBV7-3	.	TRBJ2-1	TGTGCCAGCAGCTTCTCGGGCAAGACCTACAATGAGCAGTTCTTC	CASSFSGKTYNEQFF
.	TRBV6-1	many	TRBJ2-3	TGTGCCTCCACTATTGAGGGGGGGGGGGGGCCAGATACGCAGTATTTT	CASTIEGGGGPDTQYF
TRBD2	TRBV29-1	.	TRBJ2-3	TGCAGCGTTACCCCTGGCGGGAGGACAGATACGCAGTATTTT	CSVTPGGRTDTQYF
TRBD1	TRBV20-1	many	TRBJ1-5	TGCAGTGCCCAAACCGGGACAGGGGGTCAGCCCCAGCATTTT	CSAQTGTGGQPQHF
.	TRBV5-4	.	TRBJ1-1	TGTGCCAGCAGCGATCCGGGATTCGGGGCTTTCTTT	CASSDPGFGAFF
.	TRBV28	many	TRBJ1-1	TGTGCCAGCAGTCAGGGTAGGATAAGGAACACTGAAGCTTTCTTT	CASSQGRIRNTEAFF
TRBD1	TRBV7-2	.	TRBJ1-1	TGTGCCAGCAGCTTTAAACTACAGGGGCGAACTGAAGCTTTCTTT	CASSFKLQGRTEAFF
.	TRBV12-3/TRBV12-4	many	TRBJ2-7	TGTGCCAGCAGTCCCCACGCAGGGTCTTACGAGCAGTACTTC	CASSPHAGSYEQYF
TRBD1	TRBV27	.	TRBJ2-3	TGTGCCAGCAGTATACAGGGGCTTAGCACAGATACGCAGTATTTT	CASSIQGLSTDTQYF
TRBD1	TRBV2	many	TRBJ2-7	TGTGCCAGCAGCGCCCTCAAAACAGGGGGCGAGCAGTACTTC	CASSALKTGGEQYF
.	TRBV2	many	TRBJ1-5	TGTGCCAGCAGTGAAGCGACACGAAGGGGCAATCAGCCCCAGCATTTT	CASSEATRRGNQPQHF
.	TRBV3-1	.	TRBJ2-5	TGTGCCAGCAGCCCGGGAAGTGCAGCTCAAGAGACCCAGTACTTC	CASSPGSAAQETQYF
.	TRBV6-1	.	TRBJ2-7	TGTGCCAGCAGACTTGCCGGGACAATCTCCTACGAGCAGTACTTC	CASRLAGTISYEQYF
TRBD1	TRBV28	once	TRBJ1-2	TGTGCCAGCAGAACTGCCGGGACAGAGAGCTATGGCTACACCTTC	CASRTAGTESYGYTF
TRBD1	TRBV12-3/TRBV12-4	many	TRBJ2-5	TGTGCCAGCAGTTTAATGGGACAGCAAGAGACCCAGTACTTC	CASSLMGQQETQYF
.	TRBV27	few	TRBJ2-3	TGTGCCAGCAGTAGGGGGGTGTATAGAGATACGCAGTATTTT	CASSRGVYRDTQYF
TRBD1	TRBV5-5	.	TRBJ2-2	TGTGCCAGCGGACTTTACTTTTACCTGGACAGGGATTTCGCCGGGGAGCTGTTTTTT	CASGLYFYLDRDFAGELFF
.	TRBV7-7	.	TRBJ2-3	TGTGCTAGCAGCTTATTGGCCCCCCCACTAGCAAGCACAGATACGCAGTATTTT	CASSLLAPPLASTDTQYF
.	TRBV11-2	many	TRBJ2-5	TGTGCCAGCAGCTTTGGGAGAAGTGCAGAGACCCAGTACTTC	CASSFGRSAETQYF
TRBD1	TRBV12-3/TRBV12-4	many	TRBJ1-2	TGTGCCAGCAGATCTACAGGGGAGTTCTATGGCTACACCTTC	CASRSTGEFYGYTF